This T cell receptor beta chain was found in a study of CD4+ T cells in melanoma. Trimming stripped 3 bases from V and 3 bases from J, with 17 bases between. The CDR3 runs to 17 residues. The germline gives CDR1 SGHTA, CDR2 FQGNSA. Profiling relied on immunoSEQ multiplex PCR, and the TCRdb table lists in-frame clones only, not all of them. The sample lists some 13,000 clones, more than 60% seen once, with around 16% in the top ten. Sample: cells from a culture (not recorded whether cultured in vitro). The chain couples TRBV7-2 to TRBJ2-2; maybe TRBD1 (6 bases). The TCR was taken from a human donor with melanoma. The CDR3 nucleotides are TGTGCCAGCAGCTTTTTCCGGTTGGACAGCTACACCGGGGAGCTGTTTTTT. It specifies CASSFFRLDSYTGELFF.